This T cell receptor beta chain was sequenced during a study of shared clonotypes between healthy human individuals. Looking at the study overall: Each donor's CD8 memory used one plate, CD8 naive two, each CD4 subset three. Notes on the study in general: Shared across a few donors were about 4.6% of the naive CD4 clonotypes. Sequencing depth was expected to affect clonotype sharing among donors.

Concerning this clone: No antigen is known for it.

The CDR3 has 15 amino acids. Germline-derived CDR1 and CDR2 are SGHRS and YFSETQ. The ends lost 2 bases at V and 7 bases at J; junction bases unmatched: 10. Profiling relied on immunoSEQ multiplex PCR, and the TCRdb table lists in-frame clones only, not all of them. The sample contains over a million clones, approximately 72% of which appear only once. Healthy HIV-negative adults without recent acute infections or vaccinations served as donors. This chain connects TRBV5-1 to TRBJ1-2, with 8 bases matching TRBD1. The source material was memory CD4+ T cells sorted from blood. Subset of the sample: CD45RA-negative fraction. The source is a man between 18 and 29 years old in good health. CDR3 nucleotide sequence: TGCGCCAGCAGCTTACAGACAGGGGAGGGCGGTGGCTACACCTTC. Its protein is CASSLQTGEGGGYTF.